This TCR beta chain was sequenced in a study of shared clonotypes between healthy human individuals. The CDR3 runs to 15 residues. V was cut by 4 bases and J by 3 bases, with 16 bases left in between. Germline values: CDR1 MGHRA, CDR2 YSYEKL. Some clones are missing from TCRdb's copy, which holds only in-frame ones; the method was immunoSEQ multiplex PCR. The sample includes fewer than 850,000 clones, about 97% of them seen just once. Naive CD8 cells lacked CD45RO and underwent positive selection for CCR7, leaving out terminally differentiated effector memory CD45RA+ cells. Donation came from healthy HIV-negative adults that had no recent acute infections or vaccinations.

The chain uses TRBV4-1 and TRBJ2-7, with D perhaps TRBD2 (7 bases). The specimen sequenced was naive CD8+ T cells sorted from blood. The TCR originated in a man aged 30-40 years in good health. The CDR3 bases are TGCGCCAGCAGCCTCCCCGGGGGGCGACTCTACGAGCAGTACTTC. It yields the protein CASSLPGGRLYEQYF.